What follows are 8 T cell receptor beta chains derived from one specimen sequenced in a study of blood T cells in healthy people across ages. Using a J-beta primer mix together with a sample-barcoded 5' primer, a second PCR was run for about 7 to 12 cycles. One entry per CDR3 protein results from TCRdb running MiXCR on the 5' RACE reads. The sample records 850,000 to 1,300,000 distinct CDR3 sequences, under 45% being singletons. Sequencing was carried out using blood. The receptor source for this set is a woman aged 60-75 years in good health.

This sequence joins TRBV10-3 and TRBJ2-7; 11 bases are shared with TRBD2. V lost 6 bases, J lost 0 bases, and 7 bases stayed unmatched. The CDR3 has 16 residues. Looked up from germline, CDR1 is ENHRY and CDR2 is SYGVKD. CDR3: CAIRALAGDRSYEQYF. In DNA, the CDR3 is TGTGCCATCAGGGCACTAGCGGGAGACCGCTCCTACGAGCAGTACTTC.

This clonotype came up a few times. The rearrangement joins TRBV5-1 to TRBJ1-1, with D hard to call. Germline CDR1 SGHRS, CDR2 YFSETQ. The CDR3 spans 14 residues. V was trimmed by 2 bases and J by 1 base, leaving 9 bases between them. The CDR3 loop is CASSFDTTNTEAFF. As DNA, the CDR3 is TGCGCCAGCAGCTTTGACACCACGAACACTGAAGCTTTCTTT. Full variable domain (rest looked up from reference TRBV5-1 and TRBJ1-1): KAGVTQTPRYLIKTRGQQVTLSCSPISGHRSVSWYQQTPGQGLQFLFEYFSETQRNKGNFPGRFSGRQFSNSRSEMNVSTLELGDSALYLCASSFDTTNTEAFFGQGTRLTVV.

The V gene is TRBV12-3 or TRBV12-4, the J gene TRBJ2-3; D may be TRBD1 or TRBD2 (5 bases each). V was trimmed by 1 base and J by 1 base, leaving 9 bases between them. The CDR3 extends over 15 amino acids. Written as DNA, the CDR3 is TGTGCCAGCAGTTTAGTAACGGGGCGCACAGATACGCAGTATTTT. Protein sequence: CASSLVTGRTDTQYF.

CDR3 nucleotide sequence: TGTGCCAGCAGTTTAGCTCCACGCGGAGCGACAGATACGCAGTATTTT. Translated, it gives CASSLAPRGATDTQYF. The chain joins TRBV12-3 or TRBV12-4 to TRBJ2-3; the D is unclear. This CDR3 region has 16 residues. Trimming removed 0 bases from V and 3 bases from J, with 13 bases in between.

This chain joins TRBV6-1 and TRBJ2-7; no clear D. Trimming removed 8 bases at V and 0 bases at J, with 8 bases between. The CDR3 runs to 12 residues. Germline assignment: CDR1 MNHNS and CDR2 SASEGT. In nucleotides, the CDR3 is TGTGCCAGCCTGAAGTCCTCCTACGAGCAGTACTTC. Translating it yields CASLKSSYEQYF.

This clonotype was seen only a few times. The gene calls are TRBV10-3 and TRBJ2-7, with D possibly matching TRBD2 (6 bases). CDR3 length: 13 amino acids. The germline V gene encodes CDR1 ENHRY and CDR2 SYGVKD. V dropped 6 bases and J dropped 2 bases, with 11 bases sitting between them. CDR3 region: CAISTGLTYEQYF. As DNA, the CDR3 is TGTGCCATCAGCACGGGACTGACCTACGAGCAGTACTTC.

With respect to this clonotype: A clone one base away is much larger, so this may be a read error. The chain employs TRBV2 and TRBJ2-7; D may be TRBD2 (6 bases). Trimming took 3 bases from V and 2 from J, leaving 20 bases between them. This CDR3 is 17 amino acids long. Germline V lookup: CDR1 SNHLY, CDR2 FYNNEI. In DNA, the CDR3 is TGTGCCAGCAGTGAGCGGGGAGCCGGTCGGAAAACCTACGAGCAGTACTTC. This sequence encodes CASSERGAGRKTYEQYF.

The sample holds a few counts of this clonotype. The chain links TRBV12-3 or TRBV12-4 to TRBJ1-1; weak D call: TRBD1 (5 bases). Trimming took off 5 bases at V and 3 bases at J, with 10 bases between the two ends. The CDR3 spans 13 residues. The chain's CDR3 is CASSRGGDTEAFF. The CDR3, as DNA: TGTGCCAGCAGTAGGGGTGGGGACACTGAAGCTTTCTTT.